This T cell receptor beta chain is drawn from a study of preoperative IRX-2 immunotherapy in early breast cancer. The CDR3 consists of 15 residues. Germline V CDR1 and CDR2: SGHKS, YYEKEE (reference sequence). J lost 0 bases, V lost 5 bases, and 7 bases had no gene match. Treatment given: preoperative locoregional IRX-2 cytokine immunotherapy. Patients received preoperative, locoregional IRX-2 cytokine immunotherapy in a phase Ib study. The table came from immunoSEQ multiplex PCR; TCRdb's copy has only in-frame clones and leaves some out. Of 20,000 to 30,000 clones listed, roughly nine tenths are singletons.

The sample here was tumor tissue, taken after IRX-2 immunotherapy. The rearrangement joins TRBV5-5 to TRBJ2-7, with 8 bases identical to TRBD1. This receptor was obtained from a human donor with breast cancer. Here the CDR3 DNA reads TGTGCCAGCAGTTATACAGGGGGAAGCTCCTACGAGCAGTACTTC. Amino acids: CASSYTGGSSYEQYF.